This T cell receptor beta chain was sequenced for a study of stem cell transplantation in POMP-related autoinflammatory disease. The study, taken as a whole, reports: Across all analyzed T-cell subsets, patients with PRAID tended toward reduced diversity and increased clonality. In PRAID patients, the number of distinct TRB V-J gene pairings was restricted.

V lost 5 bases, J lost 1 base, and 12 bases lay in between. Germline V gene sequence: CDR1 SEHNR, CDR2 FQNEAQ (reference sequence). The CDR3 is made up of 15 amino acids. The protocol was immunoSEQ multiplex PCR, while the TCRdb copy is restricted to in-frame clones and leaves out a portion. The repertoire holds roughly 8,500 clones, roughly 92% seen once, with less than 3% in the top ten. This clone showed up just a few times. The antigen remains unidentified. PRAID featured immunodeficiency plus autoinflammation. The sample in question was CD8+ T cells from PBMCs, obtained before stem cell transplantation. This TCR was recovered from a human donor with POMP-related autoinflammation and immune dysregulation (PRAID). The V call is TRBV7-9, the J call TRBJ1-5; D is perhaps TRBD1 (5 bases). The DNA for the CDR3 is TGTGCCAGCAGCCCCCCGGCAGGGAGCAATCAGCCCCAGCATTTT. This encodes CASSPPAGSNQPQHF.